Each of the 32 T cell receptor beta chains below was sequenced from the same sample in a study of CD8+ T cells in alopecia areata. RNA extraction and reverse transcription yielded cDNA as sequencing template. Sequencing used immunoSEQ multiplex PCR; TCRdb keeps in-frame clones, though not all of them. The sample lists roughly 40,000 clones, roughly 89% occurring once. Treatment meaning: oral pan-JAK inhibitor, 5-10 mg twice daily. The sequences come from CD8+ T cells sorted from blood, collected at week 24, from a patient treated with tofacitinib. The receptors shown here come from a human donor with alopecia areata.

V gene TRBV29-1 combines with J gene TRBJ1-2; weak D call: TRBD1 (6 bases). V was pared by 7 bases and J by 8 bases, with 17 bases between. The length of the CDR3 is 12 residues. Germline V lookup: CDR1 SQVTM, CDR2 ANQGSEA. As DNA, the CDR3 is TGCAGCGCTGACGGGGGCCTTATGGGCTACACCTTC. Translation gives CSADGGLMGYTF.

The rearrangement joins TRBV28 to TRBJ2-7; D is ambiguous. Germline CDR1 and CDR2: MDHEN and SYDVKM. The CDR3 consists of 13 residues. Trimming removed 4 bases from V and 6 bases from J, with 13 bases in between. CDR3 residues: CASSSSNNGEQYF. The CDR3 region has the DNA TGTGCCAGCAGTTCTAGTAATAATGGCGAGCAGTACTTC.

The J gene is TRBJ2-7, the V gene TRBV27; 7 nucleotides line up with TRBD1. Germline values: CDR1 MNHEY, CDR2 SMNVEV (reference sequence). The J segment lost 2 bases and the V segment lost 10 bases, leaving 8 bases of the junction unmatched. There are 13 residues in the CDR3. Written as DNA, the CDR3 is TGTGCCACCTCGACAGGGCTCACCTACGAGCAGTACTTC. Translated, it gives CATSTGLTYEQYF.

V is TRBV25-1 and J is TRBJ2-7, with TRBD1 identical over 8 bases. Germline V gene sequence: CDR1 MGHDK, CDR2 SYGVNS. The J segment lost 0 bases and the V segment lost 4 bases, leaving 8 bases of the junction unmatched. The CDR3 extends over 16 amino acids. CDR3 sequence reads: CASSGWTGQSSYEQYF. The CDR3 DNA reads TGTGCCAGCAGTGGTTGGACAGGGCAGAGCTCCTACGAGCAGTACTTC.

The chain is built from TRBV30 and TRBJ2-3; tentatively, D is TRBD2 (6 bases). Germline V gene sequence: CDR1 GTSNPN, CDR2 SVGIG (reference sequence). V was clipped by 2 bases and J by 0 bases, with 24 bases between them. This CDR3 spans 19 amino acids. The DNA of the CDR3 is TGTGCCTGGAGTTACTCGGACTACACATTTTCCCCTAGCACAGATACGCAGTATTTT. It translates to CAWSYSDYTFSPSTDTQYF.

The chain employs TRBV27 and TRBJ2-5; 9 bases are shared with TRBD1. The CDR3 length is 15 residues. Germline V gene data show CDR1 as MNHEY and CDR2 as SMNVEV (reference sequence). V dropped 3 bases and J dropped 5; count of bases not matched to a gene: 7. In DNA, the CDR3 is TGTGCCAGCAGTTTGGTACAGGGGGCATGGGAGACCCAGTACTTC. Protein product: CASSLVQGAWETQYF.

CDR3 nucleotide sequence: TGTGCCAGCAGTTTCTCGGGACGGACCTACGAGCAGTACTTC. Its protein is CASSFSGRTYEQYF. This chain uses TRBV6-5 with TRBJ2-7, with D perhaps given as TRBD1 or TRBD2 (5 bases each). Germline V gene lookup returns CDR1 MNHEY and CDR2 SVGAGI. Trimming stripped 4 bases from V and 2 bases from J, with 12 bases between. The length of the CDR3 is 14 residues.

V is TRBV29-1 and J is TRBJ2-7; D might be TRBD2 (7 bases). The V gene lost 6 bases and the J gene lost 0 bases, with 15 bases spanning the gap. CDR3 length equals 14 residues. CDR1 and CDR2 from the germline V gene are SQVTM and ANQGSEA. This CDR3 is CSVMGGQSSYEQYF. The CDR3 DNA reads TGCAGCGTAATGGGGGGGCAGTCCTCCTACGAGCAGTACTTC.

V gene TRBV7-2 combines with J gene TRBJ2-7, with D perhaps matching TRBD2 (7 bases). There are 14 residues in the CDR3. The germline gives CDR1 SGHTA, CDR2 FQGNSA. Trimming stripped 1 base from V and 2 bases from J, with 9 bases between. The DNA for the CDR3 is TGTGCCAGCAGCTTAGGGGGGGGCCCCTACGAGCAGTACTTC. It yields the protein CASSLGGGPYEQYF.

Written as DNA, the CDR3 is TGTGCCAGCAGCTTGGGGGATCAGCCCCAGCATTTT. It encodes CASSLGDQPQHF. The genes are TRBV5-6 and TRBJ1-5; D uncertain. The length of the CDR3 is 12 residues. The V end was cut by 0 bases, the J end by 5 bases, with 3 bases between. Germline CDR1 and CDR2: SGHDT and YYEEEE.

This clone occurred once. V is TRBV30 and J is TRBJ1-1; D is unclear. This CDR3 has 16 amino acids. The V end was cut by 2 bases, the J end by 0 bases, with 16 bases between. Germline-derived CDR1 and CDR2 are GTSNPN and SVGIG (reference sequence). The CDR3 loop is CAWSLPQPALNTEAFF. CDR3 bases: TGTGCCTGGAGTCTCCCACAACCGGCCTTGAACACTGAAGCTTTCTTT.

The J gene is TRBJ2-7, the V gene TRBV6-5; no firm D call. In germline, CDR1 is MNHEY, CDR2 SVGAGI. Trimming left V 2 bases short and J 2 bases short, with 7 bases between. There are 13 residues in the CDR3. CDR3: CASSYGQTYEQYF. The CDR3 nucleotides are TGTGCCAGCAGTTACGGGCAGACCTACGAGCAGTACTTC.

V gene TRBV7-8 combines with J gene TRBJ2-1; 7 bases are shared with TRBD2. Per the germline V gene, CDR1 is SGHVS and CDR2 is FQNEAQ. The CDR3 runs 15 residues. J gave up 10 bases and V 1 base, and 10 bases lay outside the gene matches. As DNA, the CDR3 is TGTGCCAGCAGCTTAGAGGAGGGGAGACTAGCCGAGCAGTTCTTC. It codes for CASSLEEGRLAEQFF.

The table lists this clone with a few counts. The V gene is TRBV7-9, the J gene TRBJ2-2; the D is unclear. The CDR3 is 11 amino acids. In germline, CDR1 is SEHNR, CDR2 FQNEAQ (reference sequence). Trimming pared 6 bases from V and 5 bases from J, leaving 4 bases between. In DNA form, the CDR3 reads TGTGCCAGCAGGAGGACCGGGGAGCTGTTTTTT. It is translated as CASRRTGELFF.

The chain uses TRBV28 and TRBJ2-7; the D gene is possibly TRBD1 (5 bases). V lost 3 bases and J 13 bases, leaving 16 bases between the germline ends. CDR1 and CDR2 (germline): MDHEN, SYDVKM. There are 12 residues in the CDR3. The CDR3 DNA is TGTGCCAGCAGTTTTGGGGCAATCGGTGCCTACTTC. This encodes CASSFGAIGAYF.

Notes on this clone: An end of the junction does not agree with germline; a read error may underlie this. CDR3 sequence (DNA): TGCGCCAGCAGCTTGGTCGGAGTACAAGAGCCCCAGTACTTC. It is translated as CASSLVGVQEPQYF. This chain joins TRBV5-1 and TRBJ2-5; D gene unclear. This CDR3 comprises 14 residues. Looked up from germline, CDR1 is SGHRS and CDR2 is YFSETQ.

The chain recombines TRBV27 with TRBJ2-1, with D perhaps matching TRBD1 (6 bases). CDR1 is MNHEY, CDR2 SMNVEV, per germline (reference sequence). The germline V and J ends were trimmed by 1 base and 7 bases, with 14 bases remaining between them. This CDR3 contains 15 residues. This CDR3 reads CASSLLQGWGNEQFF. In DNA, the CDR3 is TGTGCCAGCAGTTTATTACAGGGTTGGGGGAATGAGCAGTTCTTC.

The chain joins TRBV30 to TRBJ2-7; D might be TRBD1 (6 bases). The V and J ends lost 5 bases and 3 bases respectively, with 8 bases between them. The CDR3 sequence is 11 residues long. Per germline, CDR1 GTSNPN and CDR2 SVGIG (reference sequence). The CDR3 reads CAWGQLYEQYF. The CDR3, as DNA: TGTGCCTGGGGACAGCTCTACGAGCAGTACTTC.

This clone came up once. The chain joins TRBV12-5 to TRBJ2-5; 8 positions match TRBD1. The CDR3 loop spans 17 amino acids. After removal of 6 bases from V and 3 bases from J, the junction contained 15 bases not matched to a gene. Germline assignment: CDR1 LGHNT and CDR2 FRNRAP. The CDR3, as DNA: TGTGCTAGTGGATCACCCCCAGGGACAGGCCGGGAAGAGACCCAGTACTTC. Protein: CASGSPPGTGREETQYF.

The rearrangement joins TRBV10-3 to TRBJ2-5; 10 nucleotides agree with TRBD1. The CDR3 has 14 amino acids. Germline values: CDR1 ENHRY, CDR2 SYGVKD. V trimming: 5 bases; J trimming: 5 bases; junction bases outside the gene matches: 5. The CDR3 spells CAISPGQGLETQYF. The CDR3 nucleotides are TGTGCCATCAGTCCGGGACAGGGGTTGGAGACCCAGTACTTC.

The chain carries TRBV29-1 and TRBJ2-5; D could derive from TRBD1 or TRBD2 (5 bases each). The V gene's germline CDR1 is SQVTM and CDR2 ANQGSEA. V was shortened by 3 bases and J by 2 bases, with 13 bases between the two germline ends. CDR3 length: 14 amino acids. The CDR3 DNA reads TGCAGCGTTGACGGGGCAGAAAATCAAGAGACCCAGTACTTC. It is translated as CSVDGAENQETQYF.

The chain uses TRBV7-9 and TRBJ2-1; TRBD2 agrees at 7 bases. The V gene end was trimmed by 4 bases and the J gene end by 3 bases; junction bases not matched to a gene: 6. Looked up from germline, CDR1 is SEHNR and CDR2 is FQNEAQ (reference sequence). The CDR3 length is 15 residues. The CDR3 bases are TGTGCCAGCAGCTCGGGAGGTACCAGCTACAATGAGCAGTTCTTC. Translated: CASSSGGTSYNEQFF.

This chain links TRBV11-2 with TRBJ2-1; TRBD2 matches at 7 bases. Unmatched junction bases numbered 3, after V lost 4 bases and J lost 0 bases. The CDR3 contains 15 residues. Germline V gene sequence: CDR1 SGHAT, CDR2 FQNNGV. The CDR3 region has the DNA TGTGCCAGCAGCTCGCGGGAGAGCTCCTACAATGAGCAGTTCTTC. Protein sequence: CASSSRESSYNEQFF.

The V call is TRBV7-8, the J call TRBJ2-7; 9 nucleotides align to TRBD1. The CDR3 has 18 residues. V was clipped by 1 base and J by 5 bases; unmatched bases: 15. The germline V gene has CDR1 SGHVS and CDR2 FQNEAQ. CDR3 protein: CASSLVPREGQGPNEQYF. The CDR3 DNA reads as TGTGCCAGCAGCTTAGTACCTCGAGAGGGACAGGGCCCAAACGAGCAGTACTTC.

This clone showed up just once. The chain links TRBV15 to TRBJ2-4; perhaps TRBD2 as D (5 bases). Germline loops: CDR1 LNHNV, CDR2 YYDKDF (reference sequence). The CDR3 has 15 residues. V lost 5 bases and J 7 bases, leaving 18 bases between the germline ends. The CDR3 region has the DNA TGTGCCACCAGCGGTTACTTCAACGGGGAGAACATTCAGTACTTC. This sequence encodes CATSGYFNGENIQYF.

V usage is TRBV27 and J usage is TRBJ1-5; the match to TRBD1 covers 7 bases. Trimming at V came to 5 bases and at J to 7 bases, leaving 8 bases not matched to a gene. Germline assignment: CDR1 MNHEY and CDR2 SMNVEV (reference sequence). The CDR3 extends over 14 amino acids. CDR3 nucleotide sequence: TGTGCCAGCAGTCCAGGGGGAGGGTGGCAGCCCCAGCATTTT. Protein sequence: CASSPGGGWQPQHF.

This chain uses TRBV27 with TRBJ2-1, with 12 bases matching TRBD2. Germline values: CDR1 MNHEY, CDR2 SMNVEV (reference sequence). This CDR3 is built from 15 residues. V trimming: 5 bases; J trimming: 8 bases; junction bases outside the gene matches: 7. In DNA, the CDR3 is TGTGCCAGCAGTCCCCCTAGCGGGGGGGCCCATGAGCAGTTCTTC. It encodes CASSPPSGGAHEQFF.

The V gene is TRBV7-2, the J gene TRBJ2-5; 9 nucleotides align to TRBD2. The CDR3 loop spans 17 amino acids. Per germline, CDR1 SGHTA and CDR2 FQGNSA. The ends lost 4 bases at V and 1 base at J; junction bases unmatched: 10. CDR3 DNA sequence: TGTGCCAGCAGCTCCTATAAGGCGGGGGGGCTCCAAGAGACCCAGTACTTC. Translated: CASSSYKAGGLQETQYF. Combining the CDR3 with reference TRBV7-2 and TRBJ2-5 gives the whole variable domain GAGVSQSPSNKVTEKGKDVELRCDPISGHTALYWYRQSLGQGLEFLIYFQGNSAPDKSGLPSDRFSAERTGGSVSTLTIQRTQQEDSAVYLCASSSYKAGGLQETQYFGPGTRLLVL.

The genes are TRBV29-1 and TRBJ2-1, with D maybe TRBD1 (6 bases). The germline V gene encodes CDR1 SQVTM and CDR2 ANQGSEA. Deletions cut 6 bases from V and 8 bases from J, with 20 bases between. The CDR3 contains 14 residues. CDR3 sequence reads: CSVTGTPRGDEQFF. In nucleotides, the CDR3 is TGCAGCGTAACCGGGACACCACGCGGCGATGAGCAGTTCTTC.

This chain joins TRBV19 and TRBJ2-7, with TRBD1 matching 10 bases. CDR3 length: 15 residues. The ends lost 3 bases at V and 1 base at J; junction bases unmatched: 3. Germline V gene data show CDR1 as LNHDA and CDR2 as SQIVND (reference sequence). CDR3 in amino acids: CASSMGQGLSYEQYF. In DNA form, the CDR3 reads TGTGCCAGTAGTATGGGACAGGGGTTATCCTACGAGCAGTACTTC.

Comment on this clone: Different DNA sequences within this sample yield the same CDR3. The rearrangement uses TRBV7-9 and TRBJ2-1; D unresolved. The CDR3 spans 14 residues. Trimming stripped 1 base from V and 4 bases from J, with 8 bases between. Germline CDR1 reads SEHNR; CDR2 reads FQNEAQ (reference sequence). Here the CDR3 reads CASSLGVGYNEQFF. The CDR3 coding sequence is TGTGCCAGCAGCTTAGGGGTGGGATACAATGAGCAGTTCTTC. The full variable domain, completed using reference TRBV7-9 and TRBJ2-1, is DTGVSQNPRHKITKRGQNVTFRCDPISEHNRLYWYRQTLGQGPEFLTYFQNEAQLEKSRLLSDRFSAERPKGSFSTLEIQRTEQGDSAMYLCASSLGVGYNEQFFGPGTRLTVL.

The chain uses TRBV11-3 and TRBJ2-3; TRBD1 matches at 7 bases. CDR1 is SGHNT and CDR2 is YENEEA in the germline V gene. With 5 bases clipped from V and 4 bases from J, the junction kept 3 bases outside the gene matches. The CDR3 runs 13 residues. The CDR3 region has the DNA TGTGCCAGCAGCCCCGACAGGGCAGATACGCAGTATTTT. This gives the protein CASSPDRADTQYF.